These 12 T cell receptor beta chains were all obtained from the same sample, sequenced in a study of blood T cell repertoires in COVID-19 (dated by TCRdb to about 2020). Libraries came from the immunoSEQ multiplex PCR assay. TCRdb limited this immuneACCESS table to in-frame rearrangements with V and J called. A share of clones is missing; checked studies link under half to unresolved V genes, and the rest is unexplained. The sample records about 150,000 clones, roughly three quarters of which are singletons. The ten largest clones represent just over 6% of the sample. The sequencing input was PBMCs or T cells enriched from blood (not recorded which). These receptors were obtained from a woman in her forties or fifties who had recovered from COVID-19.

The chain has TRBV25-1 and TRBJ1-3; unclear D gene. Germline assignment: CDR1 MGHDK and CDR2 SYGVNS. V lost 4 bases, J lost 2 bases, and 12 bases lay in between. This CDR3 spans 15 amino acids. The DNA for the CDR3 is TGTGCCAGCAGTGGGGCCATGGGTCCTGGAAACACCATATATTTT. Amino acid sequence: CASSGAMGPGNTIYF.

V is TRBV4-1 and J is TRBJ1-6; D perhaps matches TRBD1 (5 bases). The V gene's germline CDR1 is MGHRA and CDR2 YSYEKL. V was cut by 0 bases and J by 8 bases, with 17 bases left in between. The CDR3 is made up of 17 amino acids. CDR3 coding DNA: TGCGCCAGCAGCCAAGATTTGGGGCGGGGGGTGGATTCACCCCTCCACTTT. It codes for CASSQDLGRGVDSPLHF.

This clone was detected a few times. The genes are TRBV12-3 or TRBV12-4 and TRBJ1-2, with D tentatively TRBD1 (5 bases). Between the trimmed V and J ends, which lost 5 bases and 6 bases, there was a span of 10 bases. The CDR3 contains 12 residues. The CDR3 nucleotides read TGTGCCAGCAGTCCCGGGGGGGATGGCTACACCTTC. Its translation: CASSPGGDGYTF.

The rearrangement joins TRBV11-2 to TRBJ1-2, with TRBD1 identical over 8 bases. With 4 bases clipped from V and 0 bases from J, the junction kept 7 bases outside the gene matches. This CDR3 contains 16 residues. CDR1 SGHAT and CDR2 FQNNGV come from the germline V gene. CDR3 coding DNA: TGTGCCAGCAGCTCCGATTCAGGGGGCTCTAACTATGGCTACACCTTC. The encoded protein is CASSSDSGGSNYGYTF.

The chain links TRBV27 to TRBJ2-7; D might be TRBD1 (7 bases). Germline V gene data show CDR1 as MNHEY and CDR2 as SMNVEV (reference sequence). This CDR3 comprises 15 residues. V lost 5 bases to trimming and J lost 5 bases, with 19 bases between them. As DNA, the CDR3 is TGTGCCAGCAGTACCCCAGGGGGGACTCGAGACGAGCAGTACTTC. Translation gives CASSTPGGTRDEQYF.

CDR3 residues: CASSLGPGNQPQHF. CDR3 bases: TGTGCCAGCAGCTTAGGGCCAGGGAATCAGCCCCAGCATTTT. J is TRBJ1-5 and V is TRBV7-6, with a possible D match to TRBD1 (5 bases). V lost 1 base and J 4 bases, leaving 8 bases between the germline ends. The length of the CDR3 is 14 residues. Germline CDR1 is SGHVS and CDR2 is FNYEAQ.

The V call is TRBV19, the J call TRBJ1-6; D remains unclear. The CDR3 has 16 amino acids. Germline CDR1 is LNHDA and CDR2 is SQIVND (reference sequence). Trimming left V 5 bases short and J 0 bases short, with 11 bases between. CDR3 protein: CASSSIPSSYNSPLHF. The CDR3 DNA reads as TGTGCCAGTAGTTCGATTCCTAGCTCCTATAATTCACCCCTCCACTTT.

The rearrangement joins TRBV5-1 to TRBJ2-2; possibly TRBD1 for D (6 bases). This CDR3 has 15 amino acids. V lost 3 bases and J lost 2, with 11 bases in between. Germline-derived CDR1 and CDR2 are SGHRS and YFSETQ. CDR3 region: CASSSQGSNTGELFF. CDR3 bases: TGCGCCAGCAGCTCACAGGGATCTAACACCGGGGAGCTGTTTTTT. The whole variable domain, filled in from reference TRBV5-1 and TRBJ2-2, reads KAGVTQTPRYLIKTRGQQVTLSCSPISGHRSVSWYQQTPGQGLQFLFEYFSETQRNKGNFPGRFSGRQFSNSRSEMNVSTLELGDSALYLCASSSQGSNTGELFFGEGSRLTVL.

The chain carries TRBV27 and TRBJ2-2; unclear D gene. Trimming removed 5 bases at V and 0 bases at J, with 7 bases between. Germline CDR1 is MNHEY and CDR2 is SMNVEV (reference sequence). The CDR3 consists of 14 residues. The CDR3 loop reads CASSLGTNTGELFF. Written as DNA, the CDR3 is TGTGCCAGCAGTCTAGGAACGAACACCGGGGAGCTGTTTTTT.

The chain couples TRBV19 to TRBJ2-5; 12 bases agree with TRBD1. The junction had 4 bases not matched to a gene; V was cut back by 3 bases and J by 5 bases. The CDR3 is 15 residues long. CDR1 and CDR2 from the germline V gene are LNHDA and SQIVND (reference sequence). The CDR3 DNA sequence: TGTGCCAGTAGTATTCGGGGGACAGGGGGCGAGACCCAGTACTTC. It codes for CASSIRGTGGETQYF.

The chain couples TRBV27 to TRBJ1-1, with TRBD1 as a possible D gene (6 bases). Trimming cost V 5 bases and J 4 bases, with 17 bases left between them. The CDR3 loop spans 15 amino acids. Germline CDR1 reads MNHEY; CDR2 reads SMNVEV (reference sequence). The CDR3 nucleotides read TGTGCCAGCAGTCCTCGTCGTCAGGGGAGCACTGAAGCTTTCTTT. This gives the protein CASSPRRQGSTEAFF.

CDR3 sequence reads: CASSLVTAFEAFF. The CDR3 DNA sequence: TGTGCCAGCAGCTTAGTAACTGCTTTTGAAGCTTTCTTT. The V call is TRBV7-9, the J call TRBJ1-1, with no clear D. Germline CDR1 is SEHNR and CDR2 is FQNEAQ (reference sequence). Trimming removed 1 base from V and 7 bases from J, with 10 bases in between. CDR3 size: 13 residues.